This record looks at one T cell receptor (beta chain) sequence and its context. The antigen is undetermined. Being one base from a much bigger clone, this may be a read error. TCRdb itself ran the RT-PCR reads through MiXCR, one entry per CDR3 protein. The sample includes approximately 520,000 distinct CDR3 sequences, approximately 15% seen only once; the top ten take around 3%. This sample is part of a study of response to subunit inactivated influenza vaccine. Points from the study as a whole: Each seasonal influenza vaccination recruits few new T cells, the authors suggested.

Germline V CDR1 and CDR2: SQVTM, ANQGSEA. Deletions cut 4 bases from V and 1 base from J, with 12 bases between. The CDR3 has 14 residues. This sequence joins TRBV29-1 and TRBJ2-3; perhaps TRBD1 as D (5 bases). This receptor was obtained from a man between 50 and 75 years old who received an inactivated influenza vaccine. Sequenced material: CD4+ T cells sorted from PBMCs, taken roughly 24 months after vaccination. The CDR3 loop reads CSVGVVQGTDTQYF. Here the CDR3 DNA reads TGCAGCGTTGGTGTCGTACAGGGCACAGATACGCAGTATTTT.